This TCR beta chain appears in the sequencing data of a study of shared clonotypes between healthy human individuals. The study separated CD4+ cells into CD45RA+ naive and CD45RA-negative memory subsets. This clone was seen a single time. The identical CDR3 is also encoded by other nucleotide sequences in the sample. Several immunoSEQ plates held equal portions of the genomic DNA taken from each subset. Assay: immunoSEQ multiplex PCR; the TCRdb copy retains only in-frame clones and omits some. The top ten clones hold 0.45% of a sample with roughly 1.5 million clones, 95% to 99% of them seen once. The length of the CDR3 is 15 residues. V shed 4 bases and J 4 bases; nucleotides not matched to a gene: 7. Germline CDR1 SGDLS, CDR2 YYNGEE.

The sequence was obtained from a young man in good health. The rearrangement links TRBV9 to TRBJ1-1; TRBD1 agrees at 10 bases. The sample comprised naive CD4+ T cells sorted from blood. As for subset: CD45RA+ positively selected. The DNA for the CDR3 is TGTGCCAGCAGCCCCCGGGACAGGGGATCCACTGAAGCTTTCTTT. This codes for CASSPRDRGSTEAFF.